This T cell receptor (beta chain) originates from a study of T cells in Graves' hyperthyroidism and ophthalmopathy. For the study at large: Prior to any treatment, at the point of initial diagnosis, peripheral blood was collected.

Amplified regions were TCR beta CDR3 sequences from RNA transcripts. When the TCR CDR3 underwent first-round RT-PCR, the HTBI primer set was used. TCRdb re-called the multiplex PCR reads with MiXCR, one entry per CDR3 protein. Among under 250,000 distinct CDR3 sequences listed, roughly 18% were seen once. Many counts were recorded for this clonotype. Sequencing was carried out using blood. The receptor comes from a man aged 50 or older with Graves' hyperthyroidism.

The CDR3 spells CAISGQGYEQYF. In nucleotides, the CDR3 is TGTGCCATCAGCGGACAGGGCTACGAGCAGTACTTC. The chain couples TRBV10-3 to TRBJ2-7, with TRBD1 identical over 8 bases. Germline loops: CDR1 ENHRY, CDR2 SYGVKD. The CDR3 contains 12 residues. J gave up 3 bases and V 6 bases, and 1 base lay outside the gene matches.